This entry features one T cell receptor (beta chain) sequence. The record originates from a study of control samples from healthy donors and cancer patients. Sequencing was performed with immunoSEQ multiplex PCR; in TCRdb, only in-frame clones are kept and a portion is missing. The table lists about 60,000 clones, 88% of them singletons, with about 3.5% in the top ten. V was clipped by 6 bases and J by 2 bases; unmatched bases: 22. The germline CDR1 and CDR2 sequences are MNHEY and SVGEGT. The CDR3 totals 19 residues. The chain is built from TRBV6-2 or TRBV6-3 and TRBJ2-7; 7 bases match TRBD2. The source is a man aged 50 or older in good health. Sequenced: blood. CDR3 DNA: TGTGCCAGCAGCCAAACTCCGACAGATTGGCGGGAGTGGACCTACGAGCAGTACTTC. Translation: CASSQTPTDWREWTYEQYF.